The rows below give T cell receptor beta chains drawn from one sample of a study of T cell responses to AZD1222 COVID-19 vaccine. Only in-frame clones appear in the TCRdb table, and some are missing; sequencing was by immunoSEQ multiplex PCR. The sample holds about 170,000 clones; roughly 90% are singletons and the top ten take around 1.6%. Source: peripheral blood, taken on day 0 of AZD1222 vaccination. The receptors shown here come from an adult in good health. Each CDR3 is given with its conserved first and last residue. A D gene is named only where the DNA matches it firmly. Size is stated for part of the rows, as once, few or many counts, or as a class when the clone is expanded.

V gene	clone size	D gene	J gene	CDR3 protein	CDR3 DNA
TRBV19	NA	NA	TRBJ1-1	CASSRRRLNTEAFF	TGTGCCAGTAGCCGGAGACGGCTGAACACTGAAGCTTTCTTT
TRBV30	NA	NA	TRBJ1-4	CAWRTFTNEKLFF	TGTGCCTGGAGGACCTTCACTAATGAAAAACTGTTTTTT
TRBV9	NA	NA	TRBJ1-3	CASSLRPSGGNTIYF	TGTGCCAGCAGCCTTCGGCCGTCAGGCGGAAACACCATATATTTT
TRBV18	NA	NA	TRBJ1-3	CASYPTSYSGNTIYF	TGTGCCAGCTACCCAACCAGCTACTCTGGAAACACCATATATTTT
TRBV7-2	NA	TRBD2	TRBJ2-3	CASSPRTSGGAADTQYF	TGTGCCAGCAGCCCCCGGACTAGCGGGGGGGCCGCAGATACGCAGTATTTT
TRBV12-3/TRBV12-4	NA	TRBD1	TRBJ1-2	CAIKTGANYGYTF	TGTGCCATAAAGACAGGGGCTAACTATGGCTACACCTTC
TRBV30	NA	NA	TRBJ1-3	CAWSDQRISGNTIYF	TGTGCCTGGAGCGATCAGCGAATCTCTGGAAACACCATATATTTT
TRBV5-4	NA	NA	TRBJ1-2	CASSLVRDAGYTF	TGTGCCAGCAGCTTGGTCAGGGACGCTGGCTACACCTTC
TRBV11-2	NA	TRBD1	TRBJ1-1	CASRMDGTAMNTEAFF	TGTGCCAGCCGCATGGATGGGACAGCCATGAACACTGAAGCTTTCTTT
TRBV30	few	NA	TRBJ1-2	CASPGLFSAGGYTF	TGTGCCTCTCCGGGCCTCTTCTCGGCTGGAGGCTACACCTTC
TRBV7-6	NA	NA	TRBJ2-7	CASSPTSVGGISYEQYF	TGTGCCAGCAGCCCTACTAGCGTAGGGGGAATTTCCTACGAGCAGTACTTC
TRBV4-3	few	NA	TRBJ1-3	CASSQGLSGDSGNTIYF	TGCGCCAGCAGCCAAGGGCTCAGCGGGGACTCTGGAAACACCATATATTTT
TRBV4-3	NA	NA	TRBJ1-5	CASSQGSWGNQPQHF	TGCGCCAGCAGTCAGGGGAGTTGGGGCAATCAGCCCCAGCATTTT
TRBV5-1	NA	TRBD1	TRBJ2-2	CASSLGQGLNTGELFF	TGCGCCAGCAGCTTAGGACAGGGGCTTAACACCGGGGAGCTGTTTTTT
TRBV6-5	NA	NA	TRBJ1-5	CASSRDGSNQPQHF	TGTGCCAGCAGTAGGGACGGTAGCAATCAGCCCCAGCATTTT
TRBV23-1	NA	NA	TRBJ1-2	CASSQGRDRGPLGYTF	TGCGCCAGCAGTCAAGGTAGGGATCGAGGGCCCCTTGGCTACACCTTC
TRBV7-9	NA	NA	TRBJ1-1	CASITRAGPGNTEAFF	TGTGCCAGCATCACGAGGGCGGGGCCGGGGAACACTGAAGCTTTCTTT
TRBV18	once	TRBD1	TRBJ1-1	CASSPRDRGTEAFF	TGTGCCAGCTCACCCCGGGACAGGGGTACTGAAGCTTTCTTT
TRBV18	NA	NA	TRBJ2-7	CASSPLQKSFGDEQYF	TGTGCCAGCTCACCACTTCAGAAAAGCTTTGGAGACGAGCAGTACTTC
TRBV19	medium-sized	TRBD1	TRBJ1-5	CASSKGQGIVSNQPQHF	TGTGCCAGTAGTAAGGGACAGGGAATTGTAAGCAATCAGCCCCAGCATTTT
TRBV24-1	NA	NA	TRBJ1-1	CATRASQNTEAFF	TGTGCCACCAGGGCGTCGCAGAACACTGAAGCTTTCTTT
TRBV2	NA	NA	TRBJ1-1	CASNAFGVEAFF	TGTGCCAGCAATGCATTTGGAGTTGAAGCTTTCTTT
TRBV19	few	NA	TRBJ1-1	CASSMTGGRGNTEAFF	TGTGCCAGTAGTATGACCGGGGGCCGGGGGAACACTGAAGCTTTCTTT
TRBV28	NA	NA	TRBJ2-7	CASSLRDEQYF	TGTGCCAGCAGTTTAAGAGATGAGCAGTACTTC
TRBV2	NA	TRBD1	TRBJ1-2	CASYGQAVNYGYTF	TGTGCCAGCTACGGACAGGCGGTTAACTATGGCTACACCTTC
TRBV20-1	NA	NA	TRBJ1-2	CSASWGGAAYGYTF	TGCAGTGCTAGTTGGGGCGGAGCTGCATATGGCTACACCTTC